This T cell receptor (beta chain) was documented in a study of blood T cell repertoires in COVID-19. Study as a whole: Donors in the United States, Italy and Spain gave samples during acute or convalescent COVID-19.

Across 24 US areas, participants ranged in age from about 18 to 100 years. Each participant's cohort was designated according to participant-reported clinical history. Trimming cost V 7 bases and J 2 bases, with 8 bases left between them. The CDR3 sequence is 12 residues long. Measured with immunoSEQ multiplex PCR; TCRdb has only the in-frame clones, and not every one. The sample has about 230,000 clones, about nine tenths seen once. Sequences were obtained from PBMCs or T cells enriched from blood (not recorded which). The V and J genes are TRBV12-3 or TRBV12-4 and TRBJ1-2; tentatively, D is TRBD1 (5 bases). The sequence derives from a man between 18 and 29 years old who had recovered from COVID-19. The CDR3 DNA reads TGTGCCAGCATAGGGGCGAACTATGGCTACACCTTC. It specifies CASIGANYGYTF.